Below are 12 T cell receptor beta chains sequenced from a single sample in a study of T-cell memory formation after mild COVID-19. TCRdb re-called the 5' RACE reads through MiXCR, storing one row per CDR3 protein. The data contain just over 60,000 distinct CDR3 sequences, 9% to 9.5% of them singletons. The specimen sequenced was PBMCs or a T cell subset sorted from them (not recorded which). All receptors derive from a man in his late teens or twenties who had mild COVID-19 (a few samples of this study predate the infection). Cell type and time point are not known.

This clonotype showed up just a few times. The chain combines TRBV18 with TRBJ1-5; 8 bases match TRBD1. CDR1 and CDR2 (germline): KGHSH, LQKENI. V shed 6 bases and J 6 bases; nucleotides not matched to a gene: 7. The CDR3 length is 14 residues. The CDR3 DNA follows: TGTGCCAGCTCGACGGACAGGGTCCCTCAGCCCCAGCATTTT. As protein: CASSTDRVPQPQHF.

The chain couples TRBV7-2 to TRBJ1-2; D unclear. The CDR3 extends over 12 amino acids. V was shortened by 4 bases and J by 2 bases, with 5 bases between the two germline ends. Germline-derived CDR1 and CDR2 are SGHTA and FQGNSA. The CDR3 loop reads CASSSLNYGYTF. The CDR3 coding sequence is TGTGCCAGCAGCTCTTTGAACTATGGCTACACCTTC.

In this sample, this clonotype turned up a few times. The genes are TRBV6-5 and TRBJ1-1, with TRBD1 as a possible D gene (5 bases). V dropped 2 bases and J dropped 4 bases, with 17 bases sitting between them. The CDR3 contains 16 residues. From germline, CDR1 is MNHEY and CDR2 SVGAGI. DNA for the CDR3: TGTGCCAGCAGTTACAGCGGGACGGGGCTAGGCACTGAAGCTTTCTTT. Amino acid sequence: CASSYSGTGLGTEAFF.

The chain employs TRBV20-1 and TRBJ1-6; D might be TRBD1 (5 bases). V gave up 7 bases and J gave up 14 bases, with 15 bases separating them. CDR3 length: 11 amino acids. Per germline, CDR1 DFQATT and CDR2 SNEGSKA (reference sequence). CDR3 sequence: CSVHGGSSLHF. Here the CDR3 DNA reads TGCAGTGTTCACGGGGGAAGCTCCCTCCACTTT.

The chain recombines TRBV4-3 with TRBJ2-5; 7 bases match TRBD1. Germline values: CDR1 LGHNA, CDR2 YSLEER. There are 16 residues in the CDR3. After removal of 0 bases from V and 4 bases from J, the junction contained 8 bases not matched to a gene. The CDR3, as DNA: TGCGCCAGCAGCCAAGATTTAAGGGGGCCGGGAGAGACCCAGTACTTC. It is translated as CASSQDLRGPGETQYF.

This clonotype was detected only a few times. The chain joins TRBV28 to TRBJ2-7, with 11 bases identical to TRBD1. With 10 bases clipped from V and 4 bases from J, the junction kept 12 bases outside the gene matches. Germline V gene data show CDR1 as MDHEN and CDR2 as SYDVKM. The CDR3 totals 15 residues. CDR3 protein: CATRTGGYGGYEQYV. CDR3 DNA: TGTGCCACCAGGACAGGGGGCTATGGAGGGTACGAGCAGTACGTC.

This clonotype has a handful of counts. This chain joins TRBV20-1 and TRBJ2-3; either TRBD1 or TRBD2 may supply D (5 bases each). The V and J ends lost 3 bases and 11 bases respectively, with 18 bases between them. Germline V gives CDR1 DFQATT, CDR2 SNEGSKA (reference sequence). The CDR3 covers 13 residues. As DNA, the CDR3 is TGCAGTGCTAGTCCCCCCGGGGCCCCGGGGCAGTATTTT. It translates to CSASPPGAPGQYF.

This clonotype was observed a few times. This rearrangement joins TRBV15 to TRBJ2-5; 13 nucleotides line up with TRBD2. The CDR3 is 16 amino acids. Germline V lookup: CDR1 LNHNV, CDR2 YYDKDF (reference sequence). V lost 3 bases and J lost 1; bases outside the gene matches: 2. The CDR3 reads CATSSGTSGAQETQYF. Here the CDR3 DNA reads TGTGCCACCAGCAGCGGGACTAGCGGGGCCCAAGAGACCCAGTACTTC.

This clonotype has more than one count but fewer than ten. The V gene is TRBV27, the J gene TRBJ1-6; D not certain. The CDR3 length is 13 residues. The germline V gene has CDR1 MNHEY and CDR2 SMNVEV (reference sequence). Trimming cost V 3 bases and J 6 bases, with 6 bases left between them. CDR3 DNA sequence: TGTGCCAGCAGTTTTAGGGTTAATTCACCCCTCCACTTT. It encodes CASSFRVNSPLHF.

V usage is TRBV5-1 and J usage is TRBJ2-7; D perhaps matches TRBD1 (6 bases). Trimming pared 2 bases from V and 0 bases from J, leaving 9 bases between. CDR3 size: 14 residues. Germline V lookup: CDR1 SGHRS, CDR2 YFSETQ. The CDR3 spells CASSLGGSSYEQYV. CDR3 bases: TGCGCCAGCAGCTTAGGGGGTAGCTCCTACGAGCAGTACGTC.

This clonotype was picked up a small number of times. The chain links TRBV5-1 to TRBJ1-1, with D perhaps matching TRBD1 (5 bases). V shed 0 bases and J shed 4 bases, with 13 bases lying between them. The CDR3 has 15 residues. Looked up from germline, CDR1 is SGHRS and CDR2 is YFSETQ. CDR3 in DNA: TGCGCCAGCAGCTTGGGGGACGGAGGTACCACTGAAGCTTTCTTT. Protein sequence: CASSLGDGGTTEAFF. Together with reference TRBV5-1 and TRBJ1-1, the CDR3 gives the full variable domain: KAGVTQTPRYLIKTRGQQVTLSCSPISGHRSVSWYQQTPGQGLQFLFEYFSETQRNKGNFPGRFSGRQFSNSRSEMNVSTLELGDSALYLCASSLGDGGTTEAFFGQGTRLTVV.

This clonotype came up a few times. The chain carries TRBV13 and TRBJ2-5, with D tentatively TRBD2 (5 bases). The CDR3 has 14 amino acids. Trimming removed 5 bases from V and 5 bases from J, with 15 bases in between. The germline gives CDR1 PRHDT, CDR2 FYEKMQ (reference sequence). CDR3 nucleotide sequence: TGTGCCAGCAGCCTCCGAGGGTCCGGGGAGACCCAGTACTTC. Its protein is CASSLRGSGETQYF. Drawing the rest from reference TRBV13 and TRBJ2-5, the complete variable domain is AAGVIQSPRHLIKEKRETATLKCYPIPRHDTVYWYQQGPGQDPQFLISFYEKMQSDKGSIPDRFSAQQFSDYHSELNMSSLELGDSALYFCASSLRGSGETQYFGPGTRLLVL.